This T cell receptor beta chain derives from a study of regulatory T cells in long-lasting Graves disease (dated by TCRdb to the early 2020s). In terms of the full investigation: Newly diagnosed Graves' disease patients had taken antithyroid drugs for less than 3 months. Patients with persistent Graves' disease were compared with patients with newly diagnosed Graves' disease using TCR sequencing and RNA sequencing of peripheral blood. The study was conducted in China and was registered as a clinical trial. A total of roughly 35 samples were covered by TCR sequencing, comprising approximately 13 persistent and 20 or so newly diagnosed Graves' disease patients.

Relative to germline, V is 9 bases shorter and J is 4 bases shorter, with 18 bases between their ends. There are 14 amino acids in the CDR3, from cysteine to phenylalanine inclusive. Only CDR3 DNA is held: 42 bases, read in frame from base 1. CDR1 and CDR2 were assigned from the germline V gene as SNHLY and FYNNEI. The paper's findings and limits, for the study overall: The study examined only peripheral blood because the primary lesion, thyroid tissue, could not be accessed. Compared with newly diagnosed patients, persistent Graves' disease patients had lower TCR Shannon entropy and fewer highly expanded clones, which suggests clonal expansion. The authors acknowledged the small sample size as a limitation that may reduce accuracy. TRBV28, TRBJ1-2 and TRBJ2-5 were preferentially used in persistent disease, while TRBV20-1 and TRBJ2-1 were favored in newly diagnosed disease. Only the TCR beta chain was sequenced and analyzed. Patients with persistent disease shared more public clonotypes (over 2,500) than newly diagnosed patients did (around 930).

The library came from multiplex PCR. Data came from an Illumina HiSeq 4000. iRepertoire HTBI primers and Arm-PCR amplification of CDR3 regions were used to construct TCR beta libraries. Before sequencing, the PCR products went through gel purification. As for the authors' bioinformatics: Across samples, around 58 TRBV and roughly 15 TRBJ segments were identified and used for gene usage analysis of CDR3 amino acid clonotypes. Filtered high-quality paired reads were merged into contigs using COPE and FqMerger. BLAST was used to align contigs to IMGT TRBV, TRBD and TRBJ reference genes, and CDR3 was defined according to IMGT. Any clonotype with a frequency above 0.1% was counted as a highly expanded clone. Repertoire diversity was measured by Shannon entropy, and V-J evenness by the Gini coefficient. A clonotype was considered public if more than one individual shared it. TCRdb took the public reads, trimmed them with fastp at Q25, ran MiXCR for clone calling and kept in-frame beta chains. A single entry per CDR3 protein holds the most common genes and DNA from its merged rows. TCRdb, not the authors, supplied the V and J calls. Here the sample has roughly 530,000 distinct CDR3 sequences; 15% to 20% occur a single time. The ten largest clonotypes hold around 25% of the sample.

This clonotype was recorded at least ten times. Its specific antigen is unknown. No base quality values were provided; no much bigger clone lies one nucleotide off. The sample's time point, from its label and the paper: newly diagnosed GD, antithyroid drugs for less than 3 months. For both TCR sequencing and RNA sequencing, RNA was extracted from PBMCs using TRIzol. Graves' disease was diagnosed according to American Thyroid Association guidelines. Recruitment of patients was carried out at an endocrinology department in Xi'an, China. From each patient, approximately 10 milliliters of peripheral blood was collected into an EDTA anticoagulant tube. PBMCs were isolated by Ficoll Paque Plus density gradient separation without further T cell sorting. RNA quality was checked with an Agilent 2100 Bioanalyzer and agarose gel, and concentration with a NanoDrop 2000. These data also featured in a second study, about T cells in Graves' hyperthyroidism and ophthalmopathy. As the second paper documents: Graves' hyperthyroidism was defined as stable when no progression to ophthalmopathy occurred over 18 months of follow-up. Hyperthyroidism patients were newly diagnosed, with disease duration under 2 months, and aged 18 to 65 years. Patients with uncontrolled infections, other autoimmune diseases, pregnancy or lactation were excluded. Diagnoses were based on clinical symptoms, serum thyroxine and TRAb, thyroid ultrasound and orbital computed tomography. The first round of RT-PCR for the TCR CDR3 was performed with the HTBI primer set and the Qiagen OneStep RT-PCR kit. Most expanded thyroid clonotypes (frequency above 0.001) were also detected in blood, suggesting blood repertoires may reflect thyroid immune responses. A model built on a 13 V-J signature distinguished ophthalmopathy from stable hyperthyroidism, reaching roughly 88% sensitivity and about 81% specificity in cross-validation and 80%/75% in testing. In validation, progression to ophthalmopathy was predicted by the model with nearly 71% sensitivity and approximately 78% specificity, a median of roughly six months before onset. TCR V-J signatures able to tell the groups apart were searched for in a discovery cohort of 100 patients, of whom around 42 had Graves' ophthalmopathy and more than 55 had stable Graves' hyperthyroidism. Whether ophthalmopathy could be predicted prospectively was tested in an independent validation cohort made up of 18 hyperthyroidism patients plus 17 patients who later progressed to ophthalmopathy. The roughly 94 discovery patients were randomly split 7:3 into training and test sets. In addition, the study compared T-cell repertoires in thyroid tissue and in blood from about six Graves' hyperthyroidism patients. After sampling, hyperthyroidism patients received methimazole starting at 30 mg daily, and ophthalmopathy patients received high-dose intravenous methylprednisolone. Libraries were constructed in a second round of multiplex PCR, after which size selection and purification were carried out. Paired-end sequencing of the libraries was performed with 100 bp reads on an Illumina HiSeq2000. Raw data were processed with SOAPnuke, discarding reads with adapters, uncalled bases, mean Phred below 15, or no exact constant-primer or identifier match. COPE v1.2.5 was used to merge high-quality paired reads, and clonotypes were defined as unique nucleotide sequences. MiTCR v1.1 was used to align clonotypes to the IMGT TRBV, TRBD and TRBJ reference segments. Analysis was restricted to V-J combinations with a frequency above 0.0001, which covered roughly 99% of repertoires. The TCS score was defined as the ratio of F50 (clonal expansion) to E x V (chaos), calculated using BLOSUM62-based TCRdist between CDR3 peptides within each V-J. Welch's t-statistics and random forest reduced roughly 530 V-J features to 13, which were used in a naive Bayes classifier (R e1071). No statistical method was used to set the sample size in advance, and investigators knew the group allocation. According to the paper, TCR Vbeta CDR3 sequencing was carried out on 135 peripheral blood samples, which came from more than 40 ophthalmopathy, approximately 78 hyperthyroidism and about 17 progressor patients.

The sequencing used peripheral blood mononuclear cells (PBMCs), collected at new diagnosis, from a patient treated with antithyroid drugs. This sequence originates from a woman aged 35-65 years with Graves disease. Donor details come from another sample of the same person, matched by shared clones. The sequence is built from TRBV2 and TRBJ1-1, and possibly TRBD1, on 5 matching bases. The CDR3 amino acid sequence is: CASSQGRAVTEAFF. In nucleotide form, the sequence is TGTGCCAGTAGCCAGGGCAGGGCGGTCACTGAAGCTTTCTTT.